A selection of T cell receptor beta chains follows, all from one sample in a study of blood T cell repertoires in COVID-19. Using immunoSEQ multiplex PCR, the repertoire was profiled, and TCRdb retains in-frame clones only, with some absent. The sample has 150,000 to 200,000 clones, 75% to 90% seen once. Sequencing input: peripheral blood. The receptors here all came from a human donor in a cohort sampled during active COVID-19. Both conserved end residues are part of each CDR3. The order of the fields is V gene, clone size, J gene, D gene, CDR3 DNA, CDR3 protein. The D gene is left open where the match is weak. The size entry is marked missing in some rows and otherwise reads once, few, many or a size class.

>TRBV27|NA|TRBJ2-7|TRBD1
TGTGCCAGCAGTTTATCCGGTGGGACAGTCTCCTACGAGCAGTACTTC
CASSLSGGTVSYEQYF
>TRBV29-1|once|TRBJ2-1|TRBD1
TGCAGCGCTGGACAGGGGTGGAACAATGAGCAGTTCTTC
CSAGQGWNNEQFF
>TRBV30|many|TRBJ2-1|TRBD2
TGTGCCTGGGATCCTATAGCGGGGGGTAACAATGAGCAGTTCTTC
CAWDPIAGGNNEQFF
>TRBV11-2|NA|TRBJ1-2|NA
TGTGCCAGCAGCTTAGGATTGGGGCAGCAAATCTATGGCTACACCTTC
CASSLGLGQQIYGYTF
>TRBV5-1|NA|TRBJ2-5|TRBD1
TGCGCCAGCAGCTTGGCGAGGGGAACAGGGGGCTGGGAGACCCAGTACTTC
CASSLARGTGGWETQYF
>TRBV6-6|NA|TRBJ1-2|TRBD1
TGTGCCAGCATACAGGGGGAAGGGTTCGGCTACACCTTC
CASIQGEGFGYTF
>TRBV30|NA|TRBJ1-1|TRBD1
TGTGCCGGTGGGACAGGTCTAACTGAAGCTTTCTTT
CAGGTGLTEAFF
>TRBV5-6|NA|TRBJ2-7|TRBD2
TGTGCCAGCAGCCGAAGAGGGGCGGGGGACTACGAGCAGTACTTC
CASSRRGAGDYEQYF
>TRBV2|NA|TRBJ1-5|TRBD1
TGTGCCAGCACCGCTAAGGGGGCTCAGAAGCCCCAGCATTTT
CASTAKGAQKPQHF
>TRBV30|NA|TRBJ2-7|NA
TGTGCCTGGAGTGTAGGGGGGGGTCTGGTCGAGCAGTACTTC
CAWSVGGGLVEQYF
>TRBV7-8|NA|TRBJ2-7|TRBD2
TGTGCCAGCAGCTTAATTCCCGGGACTAGCGACGAGCAGTACTTC
CASSLIPGTSDEQYF
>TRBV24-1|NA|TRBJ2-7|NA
TGTGCCACCAGTGACCCGGGGAGACCCTACGAGCAGTACTTC
CATSDPGRPYEQYF
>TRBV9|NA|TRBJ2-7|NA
TGTGCCAGCAGCGTAGTAGCACAGGGAAACTACGAGCAGTACTTC
CASSVVAQGNYEQYF
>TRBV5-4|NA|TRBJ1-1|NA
TGTGCCAGCAGCTTGGCCGTCGGACTGATGAACACTGAAGCTTTCTTT
CASSLAVGLMNTEAFF
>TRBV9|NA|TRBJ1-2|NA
TGTGCCAGCAGCAAAAGCGGGCACGACCTCAACTATGGCTACACCTTC
CASSKSGHDLNYGYTF
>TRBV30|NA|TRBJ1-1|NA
TGTGCCTGGAGTGTGGCAGGTAGTAATACTGAAGCTTTCTTT
CAWSVAGSNTEAFF
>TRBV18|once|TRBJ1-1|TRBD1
TGTGCCAGCTCCGGACAGGAGAACACTGAAGCTTTCTTT
CASSGQENTEAFF
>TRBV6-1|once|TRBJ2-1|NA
TGTGCCAGCAGTGAATCAACCTGGACAGCCAACAATGAGCAGTTCTTC
CASSESTWTANNEQFF
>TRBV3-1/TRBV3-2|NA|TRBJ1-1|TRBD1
TGTGCCAGCAGCCGGGCAGGGGGCACTGAAGCTTTCTTT
CASSRAGGTEAFF
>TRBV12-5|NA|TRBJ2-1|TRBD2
TGTGCTAGTGGTTTGGGGATAGGAGCGGGAGCGGATGAGCAGTTCTTC
CASGLGIGAGADEQFF
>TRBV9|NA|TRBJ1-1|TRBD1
TGTGCCAGCAGCGTTCGGGACAGCGAAGCTTTCTTT
CASSVRDSEAFF
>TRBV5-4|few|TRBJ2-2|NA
TGTGCCAGCAGTACCAGACAGAGGAACACCGGGGAGCTGTTTTTT
CASSTRQRNTGELFF
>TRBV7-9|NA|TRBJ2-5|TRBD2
TGTGCCAGCACCCGACTAGCGGGAGGGTCGAGAGAGACCCAGTACTTC
CASTRLAGGSRETQYF
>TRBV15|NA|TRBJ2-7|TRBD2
TGTGCCACCAGCAGGGGGACTAGCGGGAGTTACGAGCAGTACTTC
CATSRGTSGSYEQYF
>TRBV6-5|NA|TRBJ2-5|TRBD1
TGTGCCAGCAGCGCACCCGCCAGGGGGCAAGAGACCCAGTACTTC
CASSAPARGQETQYF
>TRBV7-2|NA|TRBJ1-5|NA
TGTGCCAGCAGGCGAGGGGGATCGGGTTCCCAGCCCCAGCATTTT
CASRRGGSGSQPQHF
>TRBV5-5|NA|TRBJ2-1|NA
TGTGCCAGCAGCACATTTAACAGTAACTCCTACAATGAGCAGTTCTTC
CASSTFNSNSYNEQFF
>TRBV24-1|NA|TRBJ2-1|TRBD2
TGTGCCACCAGTGATTTGTTTAGCGGGGGTATGAATGAGCAGTTCTTC
CATSDLFSGGMNEQFF
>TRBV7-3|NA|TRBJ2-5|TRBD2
TGTGCCAGCAGCCCTAGCGGGATGGAGACCCAGTACTTC
CASSPSGMETQYF
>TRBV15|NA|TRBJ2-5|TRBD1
TGTGCCACCAGCAGAGAGAACAGGGGACAAGAGACCCAGTACTTC
CATSRENRGQETQYF
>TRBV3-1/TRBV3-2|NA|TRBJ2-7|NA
TGTGCCAGCAGCCAAGATTTGGGGGGACCAACCCTACTCTACGAGCAGTACTTC
CASSQDLGGPTLLYEQYF
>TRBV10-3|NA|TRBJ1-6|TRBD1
TGTGCCATCAGTGAGCGGACAGGACTCTCACCCCTCCACTTT
CAISERTGLSPLHF
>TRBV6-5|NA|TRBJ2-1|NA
TGTGCCAGCAGTTACTCGAGGGCCCTGGAGCAGTTCTTC
CASSYSRALEQFF
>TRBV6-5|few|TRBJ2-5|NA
TGTGCCAGCAGGTTACAGCAGGGGGAGACCCAGTACTTC
CASRLQQGETQYF
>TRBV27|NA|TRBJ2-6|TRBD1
TGTGCCAGCAGTTTATCGCCCCAACCGGGACAGGGGTTTTCTGGGGCCAACGTCCTGACTTTC
CASSLSPQPGQGFSGANVLTF
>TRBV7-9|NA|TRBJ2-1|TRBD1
TGTGCCAGCAGCTTTCCCGGGACAGACTACAATGAGCAGTTCTTC
CASSFPGTDYNEQFF
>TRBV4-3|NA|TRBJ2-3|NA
TGCGCCAGCAGCCAAGATGTTTCGGGAGTCGAGGGAGATACGCAGTATTTT
CASSQDVSGVEGDTQYF
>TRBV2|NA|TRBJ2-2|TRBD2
TGTGCCAGCAGTGAACGACTAGCAGCGGGGGAGCTGTTTTTT
CASSERLAAGELFF
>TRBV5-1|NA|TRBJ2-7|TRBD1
TGCGCCAGCAGCGCGGGACAGGGGACCACACCCTCCTCCTACGAGCAGTACTTC
CASSAGQGTTPSSYEQYF
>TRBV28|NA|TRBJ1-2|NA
TGTGCCAGCAGTTTCCCGGTGCGGATTGGCTACACCTTC
CASSFPVRIGYTF
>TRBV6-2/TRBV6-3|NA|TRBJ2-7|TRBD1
TGTGCCAGCAGTCCCGGACAGGTGAGGGAGCAGTACTTC
CASSPGQVREQYF
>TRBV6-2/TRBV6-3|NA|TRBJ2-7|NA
TGTGCCAGCAGTTACTTGGCAGCTACTACGTACGAGCAGTACTTC
CASSYLAATTYEQYF
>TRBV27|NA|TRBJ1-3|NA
TGTGCCAGCAGTATGTCAGGACAGTATTCCATAGGAAACACCATATATTTT
CASSMSGQYSIGNTIYF
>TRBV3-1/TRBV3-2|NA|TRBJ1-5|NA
TGTGCCAGCAGCCTGACAGATTATCAGCCCCAGCATTTT
CASSLTDYQPQHF
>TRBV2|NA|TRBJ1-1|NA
TGTGCCAGCAGTAGAAGCAGGGACACTGAAGCTTTCTTT
CASSRSRDTEAFF
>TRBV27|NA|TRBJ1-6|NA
TGTGCCAGCAGTTTCCAGTCCTATAATTCACCCCTCCACTTT
CASSFQSYNSPLHF
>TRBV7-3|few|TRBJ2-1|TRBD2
TGTGCCAGCAGCTTAACAGCGGGAGTTCACAATGAGCAGTTCTTC
CASSLTAGVHNEQFF
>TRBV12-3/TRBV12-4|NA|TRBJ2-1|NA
TGTGCCAGCAGTCTCGTCGATGAGCAGTTCTTC
CASSLVDEQFF
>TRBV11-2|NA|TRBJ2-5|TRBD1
TGTGCCAGCAGCTTAGGGACAGGGGGCGAAGAGACCCAGTACTTC
CASSLGTGGEETQYF
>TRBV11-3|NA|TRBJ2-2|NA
TGTGCCAGCAGCTTAGGAGGCTGGACGAACACCGGGGAGCTGTTTTTT
CASSLGGWTNTGELFF
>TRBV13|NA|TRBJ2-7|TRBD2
TGTGCCAGCAGTACCGGGACTAGCGGGACCTACGAGCAGTACTTC
CASSTGTSGTYEQYF
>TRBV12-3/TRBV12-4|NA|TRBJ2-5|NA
TGTGCCAGCAGTCAGCCTCAGGAAGAGACCCAGTACTTC
CASSQPQEETQYF
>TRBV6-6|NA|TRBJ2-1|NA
TGTGCCAGCAGTCCCCCCCCGGGCAATGAGCAGTTCTTC
CASSPPPGNEQFF
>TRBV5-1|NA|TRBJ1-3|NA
TGCGCCAGCAGCTTGACAGGGACGGGAAACACCATATATTTT
CASSLTGTGNTIYF
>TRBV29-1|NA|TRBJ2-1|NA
TGCAGCGTTGAAAGTCCAACATCCTACAATGAGCAGTTCTTC
CSVESPTSYNEQFF
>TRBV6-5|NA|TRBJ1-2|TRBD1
TGTGCCAGCAGCCAACAGGGACAGTTAAAATCTTGCACCTTC
CASSQQGQLKSCTF
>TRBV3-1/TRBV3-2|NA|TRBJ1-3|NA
TGTGCCAGCAGCCAAGCCTTGGCAGGGTTAGGAAACACCATATATTTT
CASSQALAGLGNTIYF
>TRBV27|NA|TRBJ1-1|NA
TGTGCCAGCAGTTTATTAAACTTCGGAGCTTTCTTT
CASSLLNFGAFF
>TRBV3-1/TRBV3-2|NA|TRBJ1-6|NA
TGTGCCAGTGCGGGGTCGGGAAATTCACCCCTCCACTTT
CASAGSGNSPLHF